This TCR beta chain was captured in a study of T cell responses to AZD1222 COVID-19 vaccine. At the level of the study: Recipients boosted at about 4 weeks or about 12 weeks are pooled.

The method was immunoSEQ multiplex PCR; TCRdb's version includes in-frame clones alone and lacks a portion of them. The table shows tens of thousands of clones, with roughly 89% occurring only once. Study-wide results and caveats: The donors showed a predominance of white British ancestry and of females, with possible underestimation of clonal diversity. Spike-specific TCRs gained breadth and depth after people received two AZD1222 doses.

About this clone: No antigen is known for it.

Sequencing was performed on peripheral blood, taken on day 0 of AZD1222 vaccination. This clonotype was sampled from an adult in good health.

The CDR3 DNA reads TGTGCCAGCAGTTACGGCTGGCAGGACAATCAGCCCCAGCATTTT. The encoded protein is CASSYGWQDNQPQHF. The V and J genes are TRBV6-5 and TRBJ1-5; D gene uncertain. Trimming left V 2 bases short and J 3 bases short, with 11 bases between. Germline V CDR1 and CDR2: MNHEY, SVGAGI. CDR3 length: 15 residues.